A single sample gave rise to the 8 T cell receptor beta chains below, sequenced in a study of glioma-infiltrating T cells after dendritic cell vaccination. Produced via immunoSEQ multiplex PCR; TCRdb's table is partial and in-frame only. The sample lists about 67,000 clones; 81% were seen once. This sample comprised blood, obtained before dendritic cell vaccination. The receptor set was obtained from a human donor with glioblastoma.

The J gene is TRBJ2-5, the V gene TRBV27, with no clear D. The CDR3 contains 13 residues. The germline V and J ends were trimmed by 3 bases and 5 bases, with 10 bases remaining between them. Germline lookup yields CDR1 MNHEY and CDR2 SMNVEV (reference sequence). CDR3 loop: CASSLRGQETQYF. CDR3 in DNA: TGTGCCAGCAGTTTGAGAGGTCAGGAGACCCAGTACTTC.

The gene calls are TRBV5-6 and TRBJ1-3, with 7 nucleotides matching TRBD1. The CDR3 has 14 residues. Germline CDR1 reads SGHDT; CDR2 reads YYEEEE. Losses at the gene ends were 4 bases for V and 4 bases for J; bases not matched to a gene: 5. The CDR3 loop reads CASSPSTGGNTIYF. The CDR3 nucleotides read TGTGCCAGCAGCCCTTCGACAGGGGGAAACACCATATATTTT.

The J gene is TRBJ2-7, the V gene TRBV6-5; possibly TRBD2 for D (6 bases). V lost 4 bases, J lost 1 base, and 17 bases lay in between. CDR1 MNHEY and CDR2 SVGAGI come from the germline V gene. CDR3 size: 16 residues. CDR3 protein: CASSWPGLLASYEQYF. The CDR3 bases are TGTGCCAGCAGTTGGCCGGGACTTCTGGCTTCCTACGAGCAGTACTTC.

The rearrangement links TRBV2 to TRBJ2-1, with 8 positions matching TRBD2. J was trimmed by 6 bases and V by 7 bases; bases with no gene match: 8. This CDR3 comprises 14 residues. Germline V gene sequence: CDR1 SNHLY, CDR2 FYNNEI. The CDR3 region has the DNA TGTGCCAGCAAACCGGGACTAGGGCTCAATGAGCAGTTCTTC. It translates to CASKPGLGLNEQFF.

The chain combines TRBV7-9 with TRBJ1-1; D is undetermined. The CDR3 runs to 12 residues. V was shortened by 1 base and J by 3 bases, with 3 bases between the two germline ends. Germline assignment: CDR1 SEHNR and CDR2 FQNEAQ (reference sequence). The CDR3 region is CASSLVDTEAFF. The DNA of the CDR3 is TGTGCCAGCAGCTTAGTAGACACTGAAGCTTTCTTT.

The chain has TRBV6-5 and TRBJ2-7; D is possibly TRBD1 (7 bases). This CDR3 has 15 residues. V was trimmed by 0 bases and J by 5 bases, leaving 14 bases between them. Germline V gene sequence: CDR1 MNHEY, CDR2 SVGAGI. CDR3 sequence: CASSYSSQGGNEQYF. In nucleotides, the CDR3 is TGTGCCAGCAGTTACTCATCGCAGGGGGGCAACGAGCAGTACTTC.

The V call is TRBV5-1, the J call TRBJ1-1; D is ambiguous. The germline V and J ends were trimmed by 0 bases and 2 bases, with 8 bases remaining between them. The CDR3 sequence is 14 residues long. The germline CDR1 and CDR2 sequences are SGHRS and YFSETQ. The DNA for the CDR3 is TGCGCCAGCAGCTTGGGGCGGGGAAACACTGAAGCTTTCTTT. Translation gives CASSLGRGNTEAFF. The variable domain in full, completed from reference TRBV5-1 and TRBJ1-1, reads KAGVTQTPRYLIKTRGQQVTLSCSPISGHRSVSWYQQTPGQGLQFLFEYFSETQRNKGNFPGRFSGRQFSNSRSEMNVSTLELGDSALYLCASSLGRGNTEAFFGQGTRLTVV.

This chain joins TRBV5-1 and TRBJ2-2; 9 bases align to TRBD2. Looked up from germline, CDR1 is SGHRS and CDR2 is YFSETQ. The CDR3 has 18 amino acids. V trimming: 2 bases; J trimming: 0 bases; junction bases outside the gene matches: 8. In nucleotides, the CDR3 is TGCGCCAGCAGCTTCCGTGCAGCGGGGGGAGCGAACACCGGGGAGCTGTTTTTT. Encoded protein: CASSFRAAGGANTGELFF.